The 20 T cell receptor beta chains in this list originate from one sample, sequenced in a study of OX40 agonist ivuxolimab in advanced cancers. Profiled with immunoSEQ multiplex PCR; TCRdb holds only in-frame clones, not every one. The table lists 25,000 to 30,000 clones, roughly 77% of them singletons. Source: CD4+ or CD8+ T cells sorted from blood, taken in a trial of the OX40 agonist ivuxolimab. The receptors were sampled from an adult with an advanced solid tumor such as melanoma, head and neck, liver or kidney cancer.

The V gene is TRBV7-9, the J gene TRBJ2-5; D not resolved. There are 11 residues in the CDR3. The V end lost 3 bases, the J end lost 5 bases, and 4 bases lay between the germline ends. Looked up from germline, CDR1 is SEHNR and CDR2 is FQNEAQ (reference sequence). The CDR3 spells CASSLIETQYF. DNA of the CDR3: TGTGCCAGCAGCTTGATTGAGACCCAGTACTTC. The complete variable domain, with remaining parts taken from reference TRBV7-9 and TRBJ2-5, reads DTGVSQNPRHKITKRGQNVTFRCDPISEHNRLYWYRQTLGQGPEFLTYFQNEAQLEKSRLLSDRFSAERPKGSFSTLEIQRTEQGDSAMYLCASSLIETQYFGPGTRLLVL.

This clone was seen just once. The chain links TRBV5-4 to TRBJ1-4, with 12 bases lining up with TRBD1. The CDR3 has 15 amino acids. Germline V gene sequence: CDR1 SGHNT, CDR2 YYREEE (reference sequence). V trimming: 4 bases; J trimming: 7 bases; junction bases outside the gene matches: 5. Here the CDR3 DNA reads TGTGCCAGCAGCCCGGGACAGGGGGCGGTTGAAAAACTGTTTTTT. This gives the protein CASSPGQGAVEKLFF. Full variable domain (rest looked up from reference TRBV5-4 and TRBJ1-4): ETGVTQSPTHLIKTRGQQVTLRCSSQSGHNTVSWYQQALGQGPQFIFQYYREEENGRGNFPPRFSGLQFPNYSSELNVNALELDDSALYLCASSPGQGAVEKLFFGSGTQLSVL.

CDR3 DNA sequence: TGTGCCAGCAGCTTAGTTCTAGCGGGAAGCTACGAGCAGTACTTC. This translates into CASSLVLAGSYEQYF. The chain carries TRBV7-9 and TRBJ2-7; 9 bases map to TRBD2. Germline V CDR1 and CDR2: SEHNR, FQNEAQ (reference sequence). Trimming cost V 1 base and J 3 bases; bases outside gene matches: 4. The length of the CDR3 is 15 residues.

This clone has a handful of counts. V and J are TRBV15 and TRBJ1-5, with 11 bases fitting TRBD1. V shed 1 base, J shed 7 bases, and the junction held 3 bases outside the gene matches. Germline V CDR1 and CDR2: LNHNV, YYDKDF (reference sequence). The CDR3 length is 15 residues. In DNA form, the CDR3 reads TGTGCCACCAGCAGAGCCGGGACAGGGGGACAGCCCCAGCATTTT. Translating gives CATSRAGTGGQPQHF.

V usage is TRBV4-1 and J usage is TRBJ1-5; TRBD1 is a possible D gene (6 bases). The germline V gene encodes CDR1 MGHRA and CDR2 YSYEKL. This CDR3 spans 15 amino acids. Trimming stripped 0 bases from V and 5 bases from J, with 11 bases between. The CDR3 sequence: CASSQDPRGDQPQHF. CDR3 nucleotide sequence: TGCGCCAGCAGCCAAGATCCCAGGGGTGATCAGCCCCAGCATTTT.

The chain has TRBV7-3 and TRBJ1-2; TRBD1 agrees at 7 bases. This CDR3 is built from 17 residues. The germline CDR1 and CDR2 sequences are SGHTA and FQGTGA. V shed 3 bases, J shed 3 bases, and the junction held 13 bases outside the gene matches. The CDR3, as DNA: TGTGCCAGCAGCTTCCGGCAGACAGGGCCGGCGCACTATGGCTACACCTTC. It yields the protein CASSFRQTGPAHYGYTF. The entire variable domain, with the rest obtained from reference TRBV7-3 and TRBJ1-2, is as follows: GAGVSQTPSNKVTEKGKYVELRCDPISGHTALYWYRQSLGQGPEFLIYFQGTGAADDSGLPNDRFFAVRPEGSVSTLKIQRTERGDSAVYLCASSFRQTGPAHYGYTFGSGTRLTVV.

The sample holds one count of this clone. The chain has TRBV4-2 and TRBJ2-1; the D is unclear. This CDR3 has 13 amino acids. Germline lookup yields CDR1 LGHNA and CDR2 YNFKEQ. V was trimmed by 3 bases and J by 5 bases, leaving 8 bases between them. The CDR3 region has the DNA TGTGCCAGCAGCCAGATGGGGAACAATGAGCAGTTCTTC. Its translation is CASSQMGNNEQFF.

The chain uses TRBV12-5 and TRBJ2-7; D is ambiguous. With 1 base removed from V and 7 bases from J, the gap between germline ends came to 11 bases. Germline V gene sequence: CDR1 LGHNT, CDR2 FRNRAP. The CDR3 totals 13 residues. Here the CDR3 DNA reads TGTGCTAGTGGTTTGGGGGGTTCGAGGGAGCAGTACTTC. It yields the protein CASGLGGSREQYF.

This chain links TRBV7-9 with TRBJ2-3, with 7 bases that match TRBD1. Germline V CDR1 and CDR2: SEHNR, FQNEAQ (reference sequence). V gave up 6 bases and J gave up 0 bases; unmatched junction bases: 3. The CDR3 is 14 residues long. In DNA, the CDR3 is TGTGCCAGCAGAAGGGACAGTAGCACAGATACGCAGTATTTT. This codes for CASRRDSSTDTQYF.

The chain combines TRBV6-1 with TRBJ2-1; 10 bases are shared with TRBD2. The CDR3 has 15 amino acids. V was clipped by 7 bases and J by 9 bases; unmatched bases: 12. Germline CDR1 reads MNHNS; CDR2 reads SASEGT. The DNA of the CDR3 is TGTGCCAGCACCGAGGGGACTAGCGAGGTGGCTGAGCAGTTCTTC. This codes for CASTEGTSEVAEQFF.

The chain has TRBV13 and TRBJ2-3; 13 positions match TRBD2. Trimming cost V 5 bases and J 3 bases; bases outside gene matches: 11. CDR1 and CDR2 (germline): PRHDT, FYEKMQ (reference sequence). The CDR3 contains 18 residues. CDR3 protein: CASSVRTSGRLRTDTQYF. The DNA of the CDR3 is TGTGCCAGCAGCGTCAGGACTAGCGGGAGACTTAGGACAGATACGCAGTATTTT.

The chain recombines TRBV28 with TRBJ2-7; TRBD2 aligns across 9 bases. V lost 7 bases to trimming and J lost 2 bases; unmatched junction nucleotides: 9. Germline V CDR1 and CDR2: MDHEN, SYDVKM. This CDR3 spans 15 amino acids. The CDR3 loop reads CASTTSGHKAYEQYF. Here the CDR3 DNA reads TGTGCCAGCACCACTAGCGGGCACAAAGCCTACGAGCAGTACTTC. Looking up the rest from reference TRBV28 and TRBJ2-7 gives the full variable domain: DVKVTQSSRYLVKRTGEKVFLECVQDMDHENMFWYRQDPGLGLRLIYFSYDVKMKEKGDIPEGYSVSREKKERFSLILESASTNQTSMYLCASTTSGHKAYEQYFGPGTRLTVT.

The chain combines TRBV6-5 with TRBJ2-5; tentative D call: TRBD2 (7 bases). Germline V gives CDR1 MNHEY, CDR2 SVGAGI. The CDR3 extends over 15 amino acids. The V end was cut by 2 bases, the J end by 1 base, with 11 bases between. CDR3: CASSYPRGGQETQYF. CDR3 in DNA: TGTGCCAGCAGTTACCCGAGGGGGGGCCAAGAGACCCAGTACTTC.

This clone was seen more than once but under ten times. CDR3 region: CASSLDRTPYNEQFF. The CDR3 DNA is TGTGCCAGCAGTCTGGACAGGACTCCCTACAATGAGCAGTTCTTC. The V gene is TRBV28, the J gene TRBJ2-1; TRBD1 aligns across 7 bases. Germline lookup yields CDR1 MDHEN and CDR2 SYDVKM. V gave up 5 bases and J gave up 2 bases; unmatched junction bases: 6. The CDR3 is made up of 15 amino acids. The complete variable domain, with remaining parts taken from reference TRBV28 and TRBJ2-1, reads DVKVTQSSRYLVKRTGEKVFLECVQDMDHENMFWYRQDPGLGLRLIYFSYDVKMKEKGDIPEGYSVSREKKERFSLILESASTNQTSMYLCASSLDRTPYNEQFFGPGTRLTVL.

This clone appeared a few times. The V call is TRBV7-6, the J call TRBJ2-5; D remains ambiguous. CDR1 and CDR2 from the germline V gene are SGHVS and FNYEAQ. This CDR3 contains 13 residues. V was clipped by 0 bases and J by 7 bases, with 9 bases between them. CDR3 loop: CASSLAESGTQYF. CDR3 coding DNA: TGTGCCAGCAGCTTAGCAGAATCGGGGACCCAGTACTTC.

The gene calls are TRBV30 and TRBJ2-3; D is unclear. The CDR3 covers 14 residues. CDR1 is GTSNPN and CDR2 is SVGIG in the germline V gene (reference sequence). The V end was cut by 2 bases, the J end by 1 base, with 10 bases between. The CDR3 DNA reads TGTGCCTGGAGTCACGATTGGGGCACAGATACGCAGTATTTT. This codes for CAWSHDWGTDTQYF.

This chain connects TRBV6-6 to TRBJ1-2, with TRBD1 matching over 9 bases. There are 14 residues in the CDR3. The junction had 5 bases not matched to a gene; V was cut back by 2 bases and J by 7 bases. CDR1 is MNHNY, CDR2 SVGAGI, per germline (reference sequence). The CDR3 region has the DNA TGTGCCAGCAGTTACACGACAGGGGGTAGTGGCTACACCTTC. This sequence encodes CASSYTTGGSGYTF.

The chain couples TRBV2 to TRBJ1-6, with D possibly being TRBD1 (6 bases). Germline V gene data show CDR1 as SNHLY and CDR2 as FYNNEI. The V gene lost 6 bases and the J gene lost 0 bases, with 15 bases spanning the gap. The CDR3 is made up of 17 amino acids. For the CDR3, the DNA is TGTGCCAGCAGCCCAGAGGGGGTGAGCTCCTATAATTCACCCCTCCACTTT. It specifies CASSPEGVSSYNSPLHF. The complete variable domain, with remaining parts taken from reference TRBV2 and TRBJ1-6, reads EPEVTQTPSHQVTQMGQEVILRCVPISNHLYFYWYRQILGQKVEFLVSFYNNEISEKSEIFDDQFSVERPDGSNFTLKIRSTKLEDSAMYFCASSPEGVSSYNSPLHFGNGTRLTVT.

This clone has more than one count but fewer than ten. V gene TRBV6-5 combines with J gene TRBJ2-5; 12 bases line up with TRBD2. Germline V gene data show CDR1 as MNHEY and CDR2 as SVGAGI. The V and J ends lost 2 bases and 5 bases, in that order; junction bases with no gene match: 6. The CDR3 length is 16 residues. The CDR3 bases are TGTGCCAGCAGTTACGGTCTAGCGGGAGGGGTGGAGACCCAGTACTTC. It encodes CASSYGLAGGVETQYF.

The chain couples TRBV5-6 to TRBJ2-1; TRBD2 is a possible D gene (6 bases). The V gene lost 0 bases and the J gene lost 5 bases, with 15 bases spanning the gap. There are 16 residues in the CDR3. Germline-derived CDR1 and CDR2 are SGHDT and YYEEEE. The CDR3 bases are TGTGCCAGCAGCTTGGGTACGGGGACTCGAGACAATGAGCAGTTCTTC. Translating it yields CASSLGTGTRDNEQFF.